Below are 19 T cell receptor beta chains sequenced from a single sample in a study of blood T cells in healthy people across ages. PCR was performed a second time for roughly 7 to 12 cycles using a sample-barcoded 5' primer and a J-beta primer mix. TCRdb re-called the 5' RACE reads with MiXCR, one entry per CDR3 protein. Of about 760,000 distinct CDR3 sequences listed, roughly 25% are singletons. These same records also appear under a second study, on T cells of mothers and their children.

The specimen sequenced was blood. The receptors were gathered from a boy aged 5-17 years in good health.

For this clonotype: Its ends do not fully match the called genes, so a read error is possible. V usage is TRBV20-1 and J usage is TRBJ2-5; D not resolved. Germline CDR1 DFQATT, CDR2 SNEGSKA (reference sequence). This CDR3 is 11 amino acids long. The CDR3 spells CSARAGETQSF. The CDR3 DNA reads as TGCAGTGCTAGAGCCGGCGAGACCCAGTCCTTC.

This rearrangement joins TRBV20-1 to TRBJ1-2; 11 bases are a match to TRBD1. The CDR3 covers 15 residues. Germline-derived CDR1 and CDR2 are DFQATT and SNEGSKA (reference sequence). V shed 2 bases and J 8 bases; nucleotides not matched to a gene: 10. The CDR3 sequence: CSARRPGQGGYGYTF. Here the CDR3 DNA reads TGCAGTGCTAGACGTCCGGGACAGGGGGGTTACGGCTACACCTTC.

In this sample, this clonotype turned up a few times. The chain recombines TRBV12-3 or TRBV12-4 with TRBJ2-5; 7 bases fit TRBD1. This CDR3 has 12 amino acids. V lost 2 bases and J lost 11; bases outside the gene matches: 5. The CDR3 bases are TGTGCCAGCAGTTTAAAGGGGGCCCCGCAGTACTTC. Protein sequence: CASSLKGAPQYF.

This chain joins TRBV12-3 or TRBV12-4 and TRBJ2-5; possibly TRBD1 for D (5 bases). The DNA matches TRBJ2-7 better at its end, which makes the J call doubtful. This CDR3 is built from 16 residues. The CDR3: CASSFWGGESSYEQYF. The CDR3 nucleotides are TGTGCCAGCAGTTTTTGGGGCGGCGAGAGCTCCTACGAGCAGTACTTC.

The V call is TRBV5-1, the J call TRBJ1-2; 9 bases are shared with TRBD1. CDR1 and CDR2 from the germline V gene are SGHRS and YFSETQ. V lost 7 bases, J lost 3 bases, and 7 bases stayed unmatched. This CDR3 comprises 14 residues. CDR3 sequence reads: CASLPGQGDYGYTF. The CDR3 bases are TGCGCCAGCTTGCCGGGACAGGGAGACTATGGCTACACCTTC.

This clonotype was observed a few times. One end of the junction fails to match germline, which may point to a read error. The gene calls are TRBV6-5 and TRBJ2-7; D uncertain. CDR1 and CDR2 (germline): MNHEY, SVGAGI. CDR3 length: 15 residues. CDR3 nucleotides: TGTGTCAGCAGTTACTCGGCAGCGCTTACCTACGAGCAGTACTTC. Protein: CVSSYSAALTYEQYF.

The chain couples TRBV12-3 or TRBV12-4 to TRBJ1-2; D not resolved. CDR3 size: 14 residues. V lost 7 bases, J lost 3 bases, and 15 bases lay in between. In DNA form, the CDR3 reads TGTGCCAGCACTTCGAGTTTCGGGGACTATGGCTACACCTTC. Its translation: CASTSSFGDYGYTF.

V and J are TRBV7-9 and TRBJ2-5; D unclear. The DNA end favors TRBJ2-7, so the J call may be wrong. This CDR3 region has 12 residues. The germline CDR1 and CDR2 sequences are SEHNR and FQNEAQ (reference sequence). The CDR3 DNA follows: TGTGCCAGCAGCTTTGACCCCTACGAGCAGTACTTC. Its translation: CASSFDPYEQYF.

This clonotype was seen only a few times. The chain couples TRBV5-1 to TRBJ2-5, with D possibly called TRBD1 or TRBD2 (6 bases each). Trimming stripped 0 bases from V and 4 bases from J, with 13 bases between. Germline V gives CDR1 SGHRS, CDR2 YFSETQ. This CDR3 region has 15 residues. CDR3 protein: CASSLAGGVGETQYF. The CDR3 region has the DNA TGCGCCAGCAGCTTGGCCGGGGGCGTTGGAGAGACCCAGTACTTC. The complete variable domain, with remaining parts taken from reference TRBV5-1 and TRBJ2-5, reads KAGVTQTPRYLIKTRGQQVTLSCSPISGHRSVSWYQQTPGQGLQFLFEYFSETQRNKGNFPGRFSGRQFSNSRSEMNVSTLELGDSALYLCASSLAGGVGETQYFGPGTRLLVL.

The chain is built from TRBV28 and TRBJ1-1; D is perhaps TRBD1 (6 bases). This CDR3 comprises 12 residues. Per the germline V gene, CDR1 is MDHEN and CDR2 is SYDVKM. The germline V and J ends were trimmed by 7 bases and 7 bases, with 13 bases remaining between them. DNA for the CDR3: TGTGCCAGCAATCCCGGGACAAGTGAAGCTTTCTTT. Its protein product is CASNPGTSEAFF.

This clonotype occurred a few times. The J gene is TRBJ2-5, the V gene TRBV28; no firm D call. Germline V gene lookup returns CDR1 MDHEN and CDR2 SYDVKM. The length of the CDR3 is 14 residues. Trimming stripped 6 bases from V and 2 bases from J, with 13 bases between. This chain's CDR3 is CASSLSTYQETQYF. The CDR3 region has the DNA TGTGCCAGCAGCCTTTCGACTTATCAAGAGACCCAGTACTTC.

This chain joins TRBV20-1 and TRBJ1-1, with 10 bases aligning to TRBD1. The V segment lost 4 bases and the J segment 0 bases; nucleotides outside the gene matches: 5. Germline CDR1 is DFQATT and CDR2 is SNEGSKA (reference sequence). CDR3 size: 15 residues. Here the CDR3 reads CSATGTGDLNTEAFF. CDR3 DNA: TGCAGTGCTACCGGGACAGGGGACCTGAACACTGAAGCTTTCTTT.

This chain links TRBV6-2 or TRBV6-3 with TRBJ2-2, with D perhaps TRBD1 (6 bases). This CDR3 spans 15 amino acids. V lost 6 bases, J lost 0 bases, and 11 bases lay in between. Germline CDR1 reads MNHEY; CDR2 reads SVGEGT. For the CDR3, the DNA is TGTGCCAGCAGAACAGGGATCGCGAACACCGGGGAGCTGTTTTTT. Translated, it gives CASRTGIANTGELFF.

This clonotype showed up just a few times. This rearrangement joins TRBV6-5 to TRBJ2-7; 7 positions agree with TRBD1. Germline lookup yields CDR1 MNHEY and CDR2 SVGAGI. Trimming cost V 5 bases and J 2 bases; bases outside gene matches: 9. This CDR3 is built from 15 residues. In nucleotides, the CDR3 is TGTGCCAGCAGTCCTACGCTACAGGGGACCTACGAGCAGTACTTC. Protein sequence: CASSPTLQGTYEQYF.

This clonotype turned up a few times. The genes are TRBV29-1 and TRBJ2-7, with D uncertain. The V gene lost 5 bases and the J gene lost 6 bases, with 8 bases spanning the gap. CDR3 length equals 10 residues. The germline gives CDR1 SQVTM, CDR2 ANQGSEA. The CDR3 DNA reads TGCAGCGTTAGTTTCGGCGAGCAGTACTTC. It encodes CSVSFGEQYF.

This clonotype showed up just a few times. The chain employs TRBV6-2 or TRBV6-3 and TRBJ2-7; unclear D gene. CDR1 is MNHEY and CDR2 is SVGEGT in the germline V gene. The length of the CDR3 is 16 residues. Trimming cost V 2 bases and J 4 bases, with 18 bases left between them. For the CDR3, the DNA is TGTGCCAGCAGTTACGCGGCGGCTTCCGGTCCTTACGAGCAGTACTTC. It encodes CASSYAAASGPYEQYF.

The V gene is TRBV12-3 or TRBV12-4, the J gene TRBJ2-3; the D is unclear. The V and J ends lost 6 bases and 4 bases respectively, with 14 bases between them. The CDR3 sequence is 14 residues long. CDR3 coding DNA: TGTGCCAGCAGCTCGGACCCGGCGGCAGATACGCAGTATTTT. Translation: CASSSDPAADTQYF.

This clonotype appeared a few times. The rearrangement joins TRBV2 to TRBJ2-7; 10 positions match TRBD1. Germline V gives CDR1 SNHLY, CDR2 FYNNEI. The CDR3 is made up of 15 amino acids. J gave up 4 bases and V 8 bases, and 11 bases lay outside the gene matches. This CDR3 is CASQDGDRGKYEQYF. In nucleotides, the CDR3 is TGTGCCAGCCAGGACGGGGACAGGGGAAAGTACGAGCAGTACTTC.

This clonotype showed up just a few times. The chain links TRBV29-1 to TRBJ1-1; D might be TRBD1 (6 bases). The CDR3 has 12 residues. V shed 7 bases and J shed 1 base, with 10 bases lying between them. The V gene's germline CDR1 is SQVTM and CDR2 ANQGSEA. CDR3 in DNA: TGCAGCGACAGGGCCCCGAACACTGAAGCTTTCTTT. As protein: CSDRAPNTEAFF. Looking up the rest from reference TRBV29-1 and TRBJ1-1 gives the full variable domain: SAVISQKPSRDICQRGTSLTIQCQVDSQVTMMFWYRQQPGQSLTLIATANQGSEATYESGFVIDKFPISRPNLTFSTLTVSNMSPEDSSIYLCSDRAPNTEAFFGQGTRLTVV.